This T cell receptor (beta chain) came from a study of breast tumors, draining lymph nodes, adjacent tissues. General study points: Luminal-like breast cancer showed significantly greater tumor-nontumor repertoire similarity than basal-like breast cancer did. Tumor T cell lymph node origin was a supported hypothesis, not proven.

Each CDR3 protein is one row after TCRdb ran MiXCR on the multiplex PCR reads. Of 80,000 to 130,000 distinct CDR3 sequences in the sample, 21% were seen once. This clonotype was seen many times. What it binds is unknown. Losses at the gene ends were 4 bases for V and 2 bases for J; bases not matched to a gene: 9. The CDR3 consists of 15 residues. Germline CDR1 SGHRS, CDR2 YFSETQ. Samples came from axillary lymph nodes draining the breast cancer. This TCR was sampled from a female donor with breast cancer. Some clones in this sample may be carry-over from other donors' samples. Sequencing input: axillary lymph node tissue. The chain combines TRBV5-1 with TRBJ2-7; 7 bases line up with TRBD1. CDR3 in amino acids: CASSDPGQIAYEQYF. The CDR3 nucleotides are TGCGCCAGCAGCGATCCGGGACAGATCGCCTACGAGCAGTACTTC. The full variable domain, its missing parts supplied by reference TRBV5-1 and TRBJ2-7, is KAGVTQTPRYLIKTRGQQVTLSCSPISGHRSVSWYQQTPGQGLQFLFEYFSETQRNKGNFPGRFSGRQFSNSRSEMNVSTLELGDSALYLCASSDPGQIAYEQYFGPGTRLTVT.